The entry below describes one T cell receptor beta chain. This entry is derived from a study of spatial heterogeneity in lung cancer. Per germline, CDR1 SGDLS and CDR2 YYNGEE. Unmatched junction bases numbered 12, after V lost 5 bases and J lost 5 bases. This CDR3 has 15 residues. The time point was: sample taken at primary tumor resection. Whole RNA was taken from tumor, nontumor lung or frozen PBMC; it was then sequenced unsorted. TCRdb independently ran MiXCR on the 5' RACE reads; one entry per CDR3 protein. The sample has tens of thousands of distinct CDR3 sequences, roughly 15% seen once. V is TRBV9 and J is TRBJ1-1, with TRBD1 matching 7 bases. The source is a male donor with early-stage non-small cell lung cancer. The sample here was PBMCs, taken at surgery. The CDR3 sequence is CASRASTGAGTEAFF. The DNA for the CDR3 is TGTGCCAGCAGGGCCTCCACAGGGGCTGGGACTGAAGCTTTCTTT.